The source of this TCR beta chain is a study of CD8+CD57+ T cells in acquired aplastic anemia. Study overall: Sorted cells (CD4+ and CD8+) yielded DNA amounts that averaged 3.2 ug.

Only patients with CD8+CD57+ cell expansion on flow cytometry were chosen for sequencing. Blood was sampled before the patients had received any therapy. Points from the study as a whole: Patients and controls turned out to have 25 to 35 CD8+ CDR3 sequences in common. Patients and controls had CD8+ Simpson's diversity values that were not significantly distinct.

The germline V gene has CDR1 SNHLY and CDR2 FYNNEI. The CDR3 is 15 residues long. The germline V and J ends were trimmed by 6 bases and 2 bases, with 15 bases remaining between them. TCR beta VDJ and CDR3 profiling used genomic DNA as template. A single record per CDR3 protein comes from TCRdb applying MiXCR to the reads. The table lists about 40,000 distinct CDR3 sequences, roughly 63% of them singletons. Concerning this clonotype itself: Its specificity is not known.

Material: sorted CD4+, CD8+, or CD8+CD57+ T cells (not recorded which) from PBMCs. This sequence originates from a human donor with aplastic anemia. The gene calls are TRBV2 and TRBJ2-3; D may be TRBD2 (6 bases). The CDR3 region has the DNA TGTGCCAGCAGCACTGAGCGGGTGGACACAGATACGCAGTATTTT. Translation gives CASSTERVDTDTQYF.